This entry lists 2 T cell receptor beta chains sequenced from one sample in a study of T cell clonotyping in hematopoietic cell transplantation. Sequencing used immunoSEQ multiplex PCR; TCRdb keeps in-frame clones, though not all of them. The profile covers about 76,000 clones, with 96% appearing a single time and around 1.7% taken by the ten largest. Sample time point: recipient sample about 28 days before transplant, after cytoreduction. The sequencing used peripheral blood mononuclear cells, collected before stem cell transplant. The receptors were sampled from a woman aged 50 to 60 with acute myeloid leukemia. Some clones in this sample may be carry-over from other donors' samples.

The gene calls are TRBV7-6 and TRBJ1-1; D may be TRBD1 (5 bases). Trimming pared 1 base from V and 6 bases from J, leaving 12 bases between. CDR1 and CDR2 (germline): SGHVS, FNYEAQ. The CDR3 is 14 residues long. The CDR3 here is CASSLGGLGAEAFF. The CDR3, as DNA: TGTGCCAGCAGCTTAGGGGGGTTAGGGGCTGAAGCTTTCTTT.

This clone was recorded only once. The V call is TRBV28, the J call TRBJ1-2; 10 nucleotides agree with TRBD1. The CDR3 consists of 15 residues. In germline, CDR1 is MDHEN, CDR2 SYDVKM. With 2 bases clipped from V and 3 bases from J, the junction kept 3 bases outside the gene matches. This CDR3 is CASSLEDRGDYGYTF. DNA for the CDR3: TGTGCCAGCAGTTTAGAGGACAGGGGGGACTATGGCTACACCTTC.